The T cell receptor beta chain described here comes from a study of identical twins. In every case, the donor was a healthy Caucasian. Points from the study as a whole: Beta clonotypes that were abundant in cord blood contained fewer insertions, a pattern absent from memory repertoires. Out-of-frame alpha sequences common to twins exhibited an excess of low generation probability. Rather than following the same donors, the conclusions depended on cross-sectional statistical analysis.

TCRdb ran MiXCR on the 5' RACE reads and lists one entry per CDR3 protein. The profile shows about 690,000 distinct CDR3 sequences, 6% to 6.5% of them singletons. Concerning this clonotype: Antigen specificity is unknown.

Trimming stripped 5 bases from V and 5 bases from J, with 18 bases between. The CDR3 has 15 residues. Germline lookup yields CDR1 MDHEN and CDR2 SYDVKM. The chain links TRBV28 to TRBJ2-5; TRBD2 might be the D (7 bases). This TCR derives from a man aged 18 to 30 in good health. Source material: naive T cells sorted from blood. The CDR3, as DNA: TGTGCCAGCAGTCTATCCTCGGGGGGCTTGGAGACCCAGTACTTC. This codes for CASSLSSGGLETQYF.